This T cell receptor beta chain was found in a study of cytomegalovirus exposure and HLA in healthy donors. Germline values: CDR1 GTSNPN, CDR2 SVGIG (reference sequence). The CDR3 is made up of 14 amino acids. The germline V and J ends were trimmed by 2 bases and 3 bases, with 13 bases remaining between them. This clone was seen a few times. The assay was immunoSEQ multiplex PCR, and TCRdb's table has in-frame clones only and misses some. Of some 190,000 clones listed, 86% were seen once; the top ten hold 6% to 8.5%. The origin of this receptor is a man aged 25 to 40 in good health and CMV-seropositive. This sequence joins TRBV30 and TRBJ1-1; D is possibly TRBD1 (5 bases). Sequenced sample: PBMCs. The DNA of the CDR3 is TGTGCCTGGAGTCAGCCGGGGGGAGACACTGAAGCTTTCTTT. It yields the protein CAWSQPGGDTEAFF. The full variable domain, completed using reference TRBV30 and TRBJ1-1, is SQTIHQWPATLVQPVGSPLSLECTVEGTSNPNLYWYRQAAGRGLQLLFYSVGIGQISSEVPQNLSASRPQDRQFILSSKKLLLSDSGFYLCAWSQPGGDTEAFFGQGTRLTVV.